These T cell receptor beta chains were read from a single sample in a study of blood T cell repertoires in COVID-19. Data came from immunoSEQ multiplex PCR; TCRdb stores just in-frame clones and leaves some out. The table lists 350,000 to 450,000 clones, over 75% of them singletons. The specimen was peripheral blood. The source of these receptors is a middle-aged woman with COVID-19, enrolled during active disease. Both conserved end residues are part of each CDR3. A D gene is named only where the DNA matches it firmly. Size is omitted from some rows. Given values are once, few, many or a class for expanded clones.

clone_size: once
d_call: TRBD1
v_call: TRBV5-4
j_call: TRBJ2-7
cdr3_nt: TGTGCCAGCAGCTCTGGACAGGGGCGCTACGAGCAGTACTTC
cdr3_aa: CASSSGQGRYEQYF

clone_size: .
d_call: TRBD2
v_call: TRBV6-6
j_call: TRBJ2-7
cdr3_nt: TGTGCCAGCAGCCTAGCGGGAGGATCCTACGAGCAGTACTTC
cdr3_aa: CASSLAGGSYEQYF

clone_size: few
d_call: TRBD1
v_call: TRBV18
j_call: TRBJ2-1
cdr3_nt: TGTGCCAGCTCACCCGGACAGGGGAACTCCTACAATGAGCAGTTCTTC
cdr3_aa: CASSPGQGNSYNEQFF

clone_size: .
d_call: .
v_call: TRBV7-6
j_call: TRBJ2-1
cdr3_nt: TGTGCCAGCAGGCCGGTCTCCTACAATGAGCAGTTCTTC
cdr3_aa: CASRPVSYNEQFF

clone_size: .
d_call: .
v_call: TRBV19
j_call: TRBJ1-1
cdr3_nt: TGTGCCAGTAGTATAGATTATGGAGGAGTAGGCCCTGAAGCTTTCTTT
cdr3_aa: CASSIDYGGVGPEAFF

clone_size: .
d_call: .
v_call: TRBV15
j_call: TRBJ1-4
cdr3_nt: TGTGCCACCACCCCTACAGGGCTTCTCGCAACTAATGAAAAACTGTTTTTT
cdr3_aa: CATTPTGLLATNEKLFF

clone_size: .
d_call: .
v_call: TRBV4-2
j_call: TRBJ1-1
cdr3_nt: TGTGCCAGCAGCCTAAGGCCACAACCGGGCACTGAAGCTTTCTTT
cdr3_aa: CASSLRPQPGTEAFF

clone_size: .
d_call: .
v_call: TRBV18
j_call: TRBJ1-6
cdr3_nt: TGTGCCAGCTCACGCGGACAGCCAGAAAATTCACCCCTCCACTTT
cdr3_aa: CASSRGQPENSPLHF

clone_size: .
d_call: TRBD1
v_call: TRBV10-3
j_call: TRBJ1-2
cdr3_nt: TGTGCCATCACCACCGGGACAGGGAATGGCTACACCTTC
cdr3_aa: CAITTGTGNGYTF

clone_size: .
d_call: .
v_call: TRBV28
j_call: TRBJ2-7
cdr3_nt: TGTGCCAGCAGTCTACCCCACTACGAGCAGTACTTC
cdr3_aa: CASSLPHYEQYF

clone_size: once
d_call: .
v_call: TRBV6-5
j_call: TRBJ1-6
cdr3_nt: TGTGCCAGCAGTTGGGAGAGTGTCTCACCCCTCCACTTT
cdr3_aa: CASSWESVSPLHF

clone_size: once
d_call: .
v_call: TRBV27
j_call: TRBJ1-5
cdr3_nt: TGTGCCAGCAGTTTAAAATGGACAGACCCCAATCAGCCCCAGCATTTT
cdr3_aa: CASSLKWTDPNQPQHF

clone_size: .
d_call: TRBD1
v_call: TRBV5-6
j_call: TRBJ1-4
cdr3_nt: TGTGCCAGCAGCGACCGGGGACAGGGGGGCGAAAAACTGTTTTTT
cdr3_aa: CASSDRGQGGEKLFF

clone_size: .
d_call: TRBD2
v_call: TRBV6-1
j_call: TRBJ2-7
cdr3_nt: TGTGCCAGCAGTGAAGGGACTAGCGGGCTCTACGAGCAGTACTTC
cdr3_aa: CASSEGTSGLYEQYF

clone_size: .
d_call: .
v_call: TRBV7-2
j_call: TRBJ2-7
cdr3_nt: TGTGCCAGCAGCTTAGAGGTCGCGGATAGCTCCTACGAGCAGTACTTC
cdr3_aa: CASSLEVADSSYEQYF

clone_size: .
d_call: TRBD2
v_call: TRBV4-2
j_call: TRBJ2-1
cdr3_nt: TGTGCCAGCAGCCATCAGAAAGCGGGAGACTACAATGAGCAGTTCTTC
cdr3_aa: CASSHQKAGDYNEQFF

clone_size: .
d_call: .
v_call: TRBV6-5
j_call: TRBJ1-2
cdr3_nt: TGTGCCAGCAGAGGACCGGGACTTACTACTCCGGGCTACACCTTC
cdr3_aa: CASRGPGLTTPGYTF

clone_size: .
d_call: .
v_call: TRBV19
j_call: TRBJ2-5
cdr3_nt: TGTGCCAGTAGTATTGGAGACAGGGAGACCCAGTACTTC
cdr3_aa: CASSIGDRETQYF

clone_size: .
d_call: TRBD1
v_call: TRBV5-8
j_call: TRBJ1-1
cdr3_nt: TGTGCCAGCAGTTTAGGACAGGGTAGGACTGAAGCTTTCTTT
cdr3_aa: CASSLGQGRTEAFF

clone_size: .
d_call: TRBD2
v_call: TRBV12-5
j_call: TRBJ2-7
cdr3_nt: TGTGCTAGTGGTTTGGCGCGGACTAGCGGGGCTTACGAGCAGTACTTC
cdr3_aa: CASGLARTSGAYEQYF

clone_size: .
d_call: .
v_call: TRBV6-2/TRBV6-3
j_call: TRBJ1-2
cdr3_nt: TGTGCCAGCAGTCAAGTACACGTTGTCTATGGCTACACCTTC
cdr3_aa: CASSQVHVVYGYTF

clone_size: once
d_call: TRBD1
v_call: TRBV28
j_call: TRBJ1-2
cdr3_nt: TGTGCCAGCAGTTTACCACGGGACAGGGAATGGGAGGGCTACACCTTC
cdr3_aa: CASSLPRDREWEGYTF

clone_size: .
d_call: .
v_call: TRBV28
j_call: TRBJ1-4
cdr3_nt: TGTGCCATAAAAAGGGGCGGACAAAGGAATGAAAAACTGTTTTTT
cdr3_aa: CAIKRGGQRNEKLFF

clone_size: .
d_call: TRBD1
v_call: TRBV25-1
j_call: TRBJ1-4
cdr3_nt: TGTGCCAGCAGTGACGCGGGACAGGGGAATGAAAAACTGTTTTTT
cdr3_aa: CASSDAGQGNEKLFF

clone_size: .
d_call: .
v_call: TRBV5-8
j_call: TRBJ1-5
cdr3_nt: TGTGCCAGCAGCTCCTACAGGGGCAATCAGCCCCAGCATTTT
cdr3_aa: CASSSYRGNQPQHF

clone_size: few
d_call: .
v_call: TRBV4-3
j_call: TRBJ1-3
cdr3_nt: TGCGCCAGCAGCCAAGATTCAGGGACTGGAAACACCATATATTTT
cdr3_aa: CASSQDSGTGNTIYF

clone_size: .
d_call: TRBD2
v_call: TRBV19
j_call: TRBJ2-3
cdr3_nt: TGTGCCAGTAGACGCGGACTAGCGGGGGGCCTCAGCACAGATACGCAGTATTTT
cdr3_aa: CASRRGLAGGLSTDTQYF

clone_size: .
d_call: TRBD1
v_call: TRBV7-2
j_call: TRBJ1-5
cdr3_nt: TGTGCCAGCAGCTTCGACAGGGGTTCTGGACAGCCCCAGCATTTT
cdr3_aa: CASSFDRGSGQPQHF

clone_size: .
d_call: .
v_call: TRBV7-9
j_call: TRBJ1-1
cdr3_nt: TGTGCCAGCAGCCCTACCCCCGTACGGGAGAACACTGAAGCTTTCTTT
cdr3_aa: CASSPTPVRENTEAFF

clone_size: .
d_call: .
v_call: TRBV15
j_call: TRBJ2-5
cdr3_nt: TGTGCCACCAGCGAACCCTCAGGATTTACAAAAGAGACCCAGTACTTC
cdr3_aa: CATSEPSGFTKETQYF

clone_size: .
d_call: TRBD1
v_call: TRBV7-2
j_call: TRBJ2-2
cdr3_nt: TGTGCCAGCAGCCAAAGGGGGCAGAAGTCCGGGGAGCTGTTTTTT
cdr3_aa: CASSQRGQKSGELFF

clone_size: once
d_call: TRBD2
v_call: TRBV7-9
j_call: TRBJ2-5
cdr3_nt: TGTGCCAGCAGCTTACTAGCGGGAGCTCTAGAAGAGACCCAGTACTTC
cdr3_aa: CASSLLAGALEETQYF

clone_size: .
d_call: TRBD1
v_call: TRBV2
j_call: TRBJ1-4
cdr3_nt: TGTGCCAGCAGTGGACAGGGTTCGGCAACTAATGAAAAACTGTTTTTT
cdr3_aa: CASSGQGSATNEKLFF

clone_size: .
d_call: TRBD1
v_call: TRBV18
j_call: TRBJ1-3
cdr3_nt: TGTGCCAGCTCACCCGAACAGGGGAAGGCTGGAAACACCATATATTTT
cdr3_aa: CASSPEQGKAGNTIYF

clone_size: .
d_call: TRBD2
v_call: TRBV28
j_call: TRBJ2-1
cdr3_nt: TGTGCCAGCAGTCTTTATGGACTAGCGGGCAATGAGCAGTTCTTC
cdr3_aa: CASSLYGLAGNEQFF

clone_size: .
d_call: .
v_call: TRBV11-2
j_call: TRBJ2-7
cdr3_nt: TGTGCCAGCAGCTTACACCGCCAGTACGAGCAGTACTTC
cdr3_aa: CASSLHRQYEQYF